The sample holds many counts of the clone carrying this T cell receptor beta chain. V lost 7 bases to trimming and J lost 5 bases, with 18 bases between them. CDR1 is SQVTM and CDR2 is ANQGSEA in the germline V gene. The CDR3 is made up of 13 amino acids. This entry is derived from a study of T cells in Graves' hyperthyroidism and ophthalmopathy. Inclusion characteristics of ophthalmopathy patients comprised a Clinical Activity Score of at least 3, a NOSPECS grade of at least 4, and duration under 3 months. The TCR beta CDR3 regions underwent amplification using RNA transcripts as the source. The HTBI primer set was used in a first-round RT-PCR of the TCR CDR3. In TCRdb, the multiplex PCR reads were re-called with MiXCR into one record per CDR3 protein. Of about 290,000 distinct CDR3 sequences in the sample, more than 15% were seen once.

J is TRBJ2-7 and V is TRBV29-1, with D perhaps being TRBD1 or TRBD2 (6 bases each). The clonotype comes from a woman aged 60-75 years with Graves' ophthalmopathy. What was sequenced was blood. CDR3 amino acids: CSGASGALNEQYF. The CDR3 bases are TGCAGCGGAGCGTCGGGGGCATTAAACGAGCAGTACTTC.